What follows are 27 T cell receptor beta chains derived from one specimen sequenced in a study of radiotherapy plus CTLA-4 blockade in lung cancer. Produced via immunoSEQ multiplex PCR; TCRdb's table is partial and in-frame only. The table shows 77,000 or so clones, with approximately 73% occurring only once. The sequences come from peripheral blood, collected from a patient treated with radiotherapy plus ipilimumab. Receptors originate from a human donor with non-small cell lung cancer whose response to radiotherapy plus ipilimumab could not be evaluated.

This clone was seen a few times. The chain uses TRBV18 and TRBJ1-2; 8 bases are shared with TRBD1. The CDR3 has 14 residues. Trimming at V came to 5 bases and at J to 0 bases, leaving 2 bases not matched to a gene. Germline-derived CDR1 and CDR2 are KGHSH and LQKENI. The CDR3 region is CASSGQGANYGYTF. The CDR3 region has the DNA TGTGCCAGCTCAGGACAGGGCGCTAACTATGGCTACACCTTC.

The rearrangement uses TRBV28 and TRBJ2-7; TRBD2 matches 9 bases. The CDR3 has 15 residues. Germline assignment: CDR1 MDHEN and CDR2 SYDVKM. The trim removed 8 bases at V and 4 bases at J, leaving 12 bases unmatched. CDR3 region: CASGISGLAAYEQYF. CDR3 DNA: TGTGCCAGCGGAATTTCGGGACTAGCCGCGTACGAGCAGTACTTC.

V and J are TRBV30 and TRBJ2-3; TRBD2 matches 7 bases. This CDR3 has 18 amino acids. Germline CDR1 and CDR2: GTSNPN and SVGIG (reference sequence). V dropped 0 bases and J dropped 2; count of bases not matched to a gene: 14. The CDR3 DNA reads TGTGCCTGGAGTGTAACACATTGGGCGGGAGCCTTCACAGATACGCAGTATTTT. Translating it yields CAWSVTHWAGAFTDTQYF.

The chain has TRBV28 and TRBJ1-2, with D possibly being TRBD1 (6 bases). Germline CDR1 and CDR2: MDHEN and SYDVKM. The ends were cut back, 7 bases at V and 4 bases at J, with 10 bases in the middle. This CDR3 has 12 amino acids. Written as DNA, the CDR3 is TGTGCCAGCAATACAGGGAGCTATGGCTACACCTTC. Residues: CASNTGSYGYTF.

This clone was counted a few times. This sequence joins TRBV4-2 and TRBJ2-3; a possible D gene is TRBD1 (5 bases). V gave up 3 bases and J gave up 5 bases, with 12 bases separating them. There are 14 residues in the CDR3. Germline CDR1 and CDR2: LGHNA and YNFKEQ. The chain's CDR3 is CASSHGPREDTQYF. The CDR3 nucleotides are TGTGCCAGCAGCCACGGTCCCAGGGAAGATACGCAGTATTTT.

The chain couples TRBV14 to TRBJ2-3; no definite D call. V shed 1 base and J shed 0 bases, with 8 bases lying between them. Germline V gene data show CDR1 as SGHDN and CDR2 as FVKESK. This CDR3 comprises 15 residues. The CDR3 nucleotides are TGTGCCAGCAGCCAAGCGGGTCCTAGCACAGATACGCAGTATTTT. It is translated as CASSQAGPSTDTQYF.

This sequence joins TRBV9 and TRBJ1-6; D is uncertain. V was cut by 4 bases and J by 8 bases, with 19 bases left in between. Germline V CDR1 and CDR2: SGDLS, YYNGEE. The CDR3 is 16 residues long. The CDR3 here is CASSIQPGAWDSPLHF. Written as DNA, the CDR3 is TGTGCCAGCAGCATACAGCCGGGAGCTTGGGATTCACCCCTCCACTTT.

V and J are TRBV29-1 and TRBJ1-3; 8 positions agree with TRBD1. Trimming removed 8 bases from V and 12 bases from J; junction bases left unmatched: 9. CDR1 is SQVTM, CDR2 ANQGSEA, per germline. The CDR3 loop spans 11 amino acids. The chain's CDR3 is CSTNDGTGIYF. DNA for the CDR3: TGCAGCACGAACGACGGGACAGGCATATATTTT.

The sample holds one count of this clone. This chain uses TRBV5-1 with TRBJ2-5, with 8 nucleotides matching TRBD2. The CDR3 is 17 residues long. V shed 0 bases, J shed 2 bases, and the junction held 9 bases outside the gene matches. Germline values: CDR1 SGHRS, CDR2 YFSETQ. CDR3 bases: TGCGCCAGCAGCTTGGGACTAGCGACCCGACAACAAGAGACCCAGTACTTC. Amino acid sequence: CASSLGLATRQQETQYF.

This clone was picked up one time. V usage is TRBV11-2 and J usage is TRBJ1-2, with TRBD1 as a possible D gene (5 bases). Trimming removed 3 bases from V and 6 bases from J, with 17 bases in between. CDR3 size: 15 residues. Germline V CDR1 and CDR2: SGHAT, FQNNGV. CDR3 sequence: CASSFGAPLGDGYTF. In nucleotides, the CDR3 is TGTGCCAGCAGCTTTGGGGCTCCCCTAGGGGATGGCTACACCTTC.

The V and J genes are TRBV7-3 and TRBJ2-1, with TRBD2 matching over 12 bases. V dropped 5 bases and J dropped 6; count of bases not matched to a gene: 5. The germline V gene has CDR1 SGHTA and CDR2 FQGTGA. There are 15 residues in the CDR3. The CDR3 DNA reads TGTGCCAGCAGCATCCTAGCGGGGGGGCTCAATGAGCAGTTCTTC. Translated: CASSILAGGLNEQFF.

This chain links TRBV6-1 with TRBJ1-1, with D unclear. Per germline, CDR1 MNHNS and CDR2 SASEGT. The V end lost 8 bases, the J end lost 0 bases, and 13 bases lay between the germline ends. The CDR3 is made up of 14 amino acids. The CDR3 nucleotides are TGTGCCAGCGGTAACTTCGCCATGAACACTGAAGCTTTCTTT. Protein product: CASGNFAMNTEAFF.

In its sample, this clone was seen once. The chain is built from TRBV6-1 and TRBJ1-2; possible D gene TRBD1, 5 bases. Trimming left V 5 bases short and J 3 bases short, with 13 bases between. The CDR3 spans 14 residues. Germline V gives CDR1 MNHNS, CDR2 SASEGT. The CDR3 DNA reads as TGTGCCAGCAGTTGGACAAACCTCCACTATGGCTACACCTTC. It is translated as CASSWTNLHYGYTF.

The rearrangement uses TRBV25-1 and TRBJ1-4; D not certain. V was cut by 2 bases and J by 1 base, with 11 bases left in between. Germline CDR1 is MGHDK and CDR2 is SYGVNS. The CDR3 contains 16 residues. The CDR3 coding sequence is TGTGCCAGCAGTGAAGCCGGGTCCCGAACTAATGAAAAACTGTTTTTT. Translation: CASSEAGSRTNEKLFF.

In this sample, this clone turned up a few times. The gene calls are TRBV10-3 and TRBJ1-1; maybe TRBD1 (6 bases). The CDR3 sequence is 16 residues long. V was cut by 5 bases and J by 0 bases, with 16 bases left in between. Germline CDR1 reads ENHRY; CDR2 reads SYGVKD. The CDR3 region has the DNA TGTGCCATCAGTCAGCCGAACACAGGGTTGAACACTGAAGCTTTCTTT. This encodes CAISQPNTGLNTEAFF.

The CDR3 DNA reads as TGCAGCGTTGGCCGGGACAGGGGTGTGGATGGCTACACCTTC. It yields the protein CSVGRDRGVDGYTF. This chain links TRBV29-1 with TRBJ1-2; 10 bases are a match to TRBD1. The V segment lost 4 bases and the J segment 6 bases; nucleotides outside the gene matches: 8. There are 14 residues in the CDR3. The germline V gene encodes CDR1 SQVTM and CDR2 ANQGSEA.

The CDR3 region has the DNA TGTGCCAGCAGTCTCCGAACTAGCGGGGTGAGCTACGAGCAGTACTTC. It translates to CASSLRTSGVSYEQYF. The chain couples TRBV5-5 to TRBJ2-7, with 10 positions matching TRBD2. After removal of 5 bases from V and 3 bases from J, the junction contained 11 bases not matched to a gene. The germline V gene encodes CDR1 SGHKS and CDR2 YYEKEE (reference sequence). CDR3 length equals 16 residues. Full variable domain (missing parts from reference TRBV5-5 and TRBJ2-7): DAGVTQSPTHLIKTRGQQVTLRCSPISGHKSVSWYQQVLGQGPQFIFQYYEKEERGRGNFPDRFSARQFPNYSSELNVNALLLGDSALYLCASSLRTSGVSYEQYFGPGTRLTVT.

V gene TRBV28 combines with J gene TRBJ2-6, with TRBD2 as a possible D gene (5 bases). The CDR3 consists of 16 residues. V dropped 2 bases and J dropped 0 bases, with 8 bases sitting between them. Germline loops: CDR1 MDHEN, CDR2 SYDVKM. CDR3 in amino acids: CASSLRGYSGANVLTF. The CDR3 DNA is TGTGCCAGCAGTTTAAGAGGGTACTCTGGGGCCAACGTCCTGACTTTC.

This clone has just a few counts. J is TRBJ1-4 and V is TRBV10-3; a possible D gene is TRBD1 (6 bases). CDR3 size: 17 residues. Per the germline V gene, CDR1 is ENHRY and CDR2 is SYGVKD. The ends were cut back, 3 bases at V and 3 bases at J, with 17 bases in the middle. The DNA for the CDR3 is TGTGCCATCAGTGAAGTTAAACAGGGATCGGCTAATGAAAAACTGTTTTTT. It specifies CAISEVKQGSANEKLFF.

This chain joins TRBV29-1 and TRBJ2-1; D is possibly TRBD2 (6 bases). CDR1 is SQVTM and CDR2 is ANQGSEA in the germline V gene. Trimming stripped 5 bases from V and 0 bases from J, with 20 bases between. The CDR3 consists of 17 residues. CDR3 amino acids: CSVNEYGRESSYNEQFF. CDR3 in DNA: TGCAGCGTTAATGAATACGGACGGGAGAGCTCCTACAATGAGCAGTTCTTC.

Here the CDR3 DNA reads TGTGCCACCACAGGAGAACCGAAGGGCAACTATGGCTACACCTTC. Amino acids: CATTGEPKGNYGYTF. The chain links TRBV10-3 to TRBJ1-2; a weak D match, TRBD1 (5 bases). Trimming stripped 10 bases from V and 2 bases from J, with 20 bases between. Looked up from germline, CDR1 is ENHRY and CDR2 is SYGVKD. This CDR3 has 15 amino acids.

V is TRBV7-9 and J is TRBJ1-1; D possibly corresponds to TRBD1 (5 bases). There are 14 residues in the CDR3. V was pared by 5 bases and J by 3 bases, with 13 bases between. Germline V gene data show CDR1 as SEHNR and CDR2 as FQNEAQ (reference sequence). The CDR3 bases are TGTGCCAGCAGCACCCCGGGGGGGTACACTGAAGCTTTCTTT. As protein: CASSTPGGYTEAFF. The full variable domain, completed using reference TRBV7-9 and TRBJ1-1, is DTGVSQNPRHKITKRGQNVTFRCDPISEHNRLYWYRQTLGQGPEFLTYFQNEAQLEKSRLLSDRFSAERPKGSFSTLEIQRTEQGDSAMYLCASSTPGGYTEAFFGQGTRLTVV.

In DNA form, the CDR3 reads TGTGCCAGCAGCGGACAGGGATCCTACAATGAGCAGTTCTTC. This codes for CASSGQGSYNEQFF. The rearrangement links TRBV27 to TRBJ2-1; 8 nucleotides line up with TRBD1. The J segment lost 1 base and the V segment lost 6 bases, leaving 2 bases of the junction unmatched. The CDR3 runs to 14 residues. The V gene's germline CDR1 is MNHEY and CDR2 SMNVEV (reference sequence).

The gene calls are TRBV4-1 and TRBJ1-1; D gene uncertain. Trimming pared 6 bases from V and 5 bases from J, leaving 7 bases between. Germline lookup yields CDR1 MGHRA and CDR2 YSYEKL. The CDR3 runs 11 residues. Here the CDR3 DNA reads TGCGCCAGCAGACTCGGGACTGAAGCTTTCTTT. Translation: CASRLGTEAFF.

The J gene is TRBJ2-5, the V gene TRBV18, with a weak D call TRBD2 (6 bases). Germline CDR1 KGHSH, CDR2 LQKENI. V was trimmed by 1 base and J by 5 bases, leaving 8 bases between them. CDR3 length: 13 residues. CDR3 bases: TGTGCCAGCTCACCACAGCGGGCCGAGACCCAGTACTTC. Its translation: CASSPQRAETQYF.

The chain recombines TRBV4-1 with TRBJ2-1; 12 bases agree with TRBD2. CDR1 is MGHRA and CDR2 is YSYEKL in the germline V gene. V lost 0 bases to trimming and J lost 5 bases; unmatched junction nucleotides: 17. CDR3 length: 21 residues. The chain's CDR3 is CASSQDPRTSLGLAGNNEQFF. The CDR3 nucleotides read TGCGCCAGCAGCCAAGACCCCCGCACAAGTTTAGGACTAGCGGGGAACAATGAGCAGTTCTTC.

V usage is TRBV6-6 and J usage is TRBJ2-7; 7 bases are a match to TRBD1. Germline V gives CDR1 MNHNY, CDR2 SVGAGI (reference sequence). There are 15 residues in the CDR3. J gave up 2 bases and V 4 bases, and 8 bases lay outside the gene matches. CDR3 region: CASSSLLQGPYEQYF. The CDR3 DNA reads TGTGCCAGCAGTTCCCTTTTACAGGGGCCCTACGAGCAGTACTTC.